These T cell receptor beta chains were read from a single sample in a study of T cells after yellow fever vaccination. TCRdb recomputed calls from the 5' RACE reads with MiXCR, one row per CDR3 protein. The table includes just under 600,000 distinct CDR3 sequences, approximately 12% detected once. Sequenced here: PBMCs, sampled on the day of the yellow fever booster vaccination. These receptor sequences come from a man aged 25-40 years who received the YFV17D yellow fever vaccine. CDR3s include the opening cysteine and the closing phenylalanine or tryptophan. D genes are given only for firm matches. Where a row states a size, it is once, few, many or the class of an expanded clone; other rows omit it.

d_call	cdr3_length	clone_size	v_call	j_call	cdr3_aa	cdr3_nt
TRBD2	15	-	TRBV30	TRBJ2-2	CAWSVGSGDTGELFF	TGTGCCTGGAGTGTAGGTAGCGGGGACACCGGGGAGCTGTTTTTT
-	16	many	TRBV7-2	TRBJ1-3	CASSRLAAASGNTIYF	TGTGCCAGCAGTCGACTAGCGGCGGCATCTGGAAACACCATATATTTT
TRBD1	14	-	TRBV12-3/TRBV12-4	TRBJ1-4	CASSLEGAVEKLFF	TGTGCCAGCAGTTTGGAGGGGGCAGTTGAAAAACTGTTTTTT
-	13	many	TRBV27	TRBJ1-5	CASSPYSNQPQHF	TGTGCCAGCAGTCCTTATAGCAATCAGCCCCAGCATTTT
-	15	-	TRBV7-2	TRBJ2-1	CASSFLAGPYNEQFF	TGTGCCAGCAGCTTTCTCGCGGGCCCCTACAATGAGCAGTTCTTC
TRBD2	15	many	TRBV9	TRBJ2-1	CASSLLSGSPNEQFF	TGTGCCAGCAGCCTTCTAAGCGGGAGTCCCAATGAGCAGTTCTTC
-	13	many	TRBV29-1	TRBJ1-4	CSVRGDLNEKLFF	TGCAGCGTGAGAGGGGACCTGAATGAAAAACTGTTTTTT
-	15	few	TRBV5-1	TRBJ2-6	CASSQTVSGANVLTF	TGCGCCAGCAGCCAAACAGTCTCTGGGGCCAACGTCCTGACTTTC
-	15	few	TRBV11-2	TRBJ2-5	CASSLVGSYQETQYF	TGTGCCAGCAGCTTAGTAGGATCGTACCAAGAGACCCAGTACTTC
TRBD2	16	few	TRBV9	TRBJ2-2	CASSVSAGGGTGELFF	TGTGCCAGCAGCGTTTCAGCGGGAGGGGGCACCGGGGAGCTGTTTTTT
TRBD2	16	few	TRBV4-3	TRBJ2-1	CASSQELLADYNEQFF	TGCGCCAGCAGCCAAGAACTACTAGCGGACTACAATGAGCAGTTCTTC